The text below deals with one T cell receptor beta chain. This sample was taken from a study of cytomegalovirus exposure and HLA in healthy donors. Germline loops: CDR1 SGHDT, CDR2 YYEEEE. With 1 base clipped from V and 4 bases from J, the junction kept 8 bases outside the gene matches. The CDR3 is made up of 16 amino acids. The PCR was carried out with 60 Vbeta primers and 13 Jbeta primers. The protocol was immunoSEQ multiplex PCR, while the TCRdb copy is restricted to in-frame clones and leaves out a portion. The sample totals over 100,000 clones. Material: PBMCs. The origin of this receptor is a man between 40 and 49 years old in good health and CMV-seropositive. The rearrangement uses TRBV5-6 and TRBJ2-7, with TRBD2 matching 10 bases. CDR3 sequence: CASSLWLAGVIYEQYF. For the CDR3, the DNA is TGTGCCAGCAGCTTGTGGCTAGCGGGAGTCATTTACGAGCAGTACTTC.